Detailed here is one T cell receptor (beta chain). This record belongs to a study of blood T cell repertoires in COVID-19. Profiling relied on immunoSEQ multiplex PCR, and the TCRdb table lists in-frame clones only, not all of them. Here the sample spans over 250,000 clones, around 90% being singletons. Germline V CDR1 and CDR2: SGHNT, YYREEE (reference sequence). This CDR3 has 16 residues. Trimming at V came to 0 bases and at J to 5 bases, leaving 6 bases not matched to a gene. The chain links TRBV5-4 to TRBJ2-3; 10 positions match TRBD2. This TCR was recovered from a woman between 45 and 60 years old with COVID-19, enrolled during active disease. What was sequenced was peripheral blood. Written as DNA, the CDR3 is TGTGCCAGCAGCTTGGCGGGTCGGACTAGCGGAGATACGCAGTATTTT. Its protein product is CASSLAGRTSGDTQYF.